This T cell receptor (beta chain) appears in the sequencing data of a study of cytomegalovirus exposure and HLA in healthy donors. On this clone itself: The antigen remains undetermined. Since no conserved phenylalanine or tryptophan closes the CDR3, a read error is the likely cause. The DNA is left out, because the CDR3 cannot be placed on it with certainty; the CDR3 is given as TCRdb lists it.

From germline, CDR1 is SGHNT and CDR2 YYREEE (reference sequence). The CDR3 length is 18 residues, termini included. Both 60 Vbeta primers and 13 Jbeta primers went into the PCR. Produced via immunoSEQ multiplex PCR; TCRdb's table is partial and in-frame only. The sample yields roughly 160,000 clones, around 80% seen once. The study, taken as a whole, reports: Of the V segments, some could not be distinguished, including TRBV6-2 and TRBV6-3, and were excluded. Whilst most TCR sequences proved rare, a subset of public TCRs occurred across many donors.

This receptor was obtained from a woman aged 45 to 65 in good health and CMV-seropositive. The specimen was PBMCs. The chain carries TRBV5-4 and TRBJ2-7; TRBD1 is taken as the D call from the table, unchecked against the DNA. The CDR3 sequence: CASSLAPQGFGNKATFEI.